The 7 T cell receptor beta chains in this list originate from one sample, sequenced in a study of CD4 T cells in relation to SARS-CoV-2 and coronaviruses. The unexposed donors gave CD4+ T cells in about 2011-2019, prior to COVID-19. Libraries were prepared by immunoSEQ multiplex PCR; TCRdb keeps only in-frame clonotypes and omits some of them. This sample has about 68,000 clones, with roughly 93% found just once. Sequencing was carried out using naive CD4+ T cells from PBMCs. Sample subset: naive CD4+ T cells isolated by negative enrichment. Every receptor here comes from a human donor in good health.

The V gene is TRBV30, the J gene TRBJ2-2; D is possibly TRBD1 (6 bases). Trimming took 1 base from V and 11 from J, leaving 17 bases between them. The CDR3 contains 14 residues. Germline lookup yields CDR1 GTSNPN and CDR2 SVGIG (reference sequence). This CDR3 is CAWSDSPRQVELFF. The CDR3 bases are TGTGCCTGGAGTGATAGTCCTCGACAGGTAGAGCTGTTTTTT.

This chain connects TRBV10-3 to TRBJ2-7; 9 bases are shared with TRBD2. The CDR3 is 16 amino acids. V was pared by 6 bases and J by 3 bases, with 12 bases of the junction left unmatched. Germline V gene sequence: CDR1 ENHRY, CDR2 SYGVKD. The DNA of the CDR3 is TGTGCCATCAGCGGTAACCTAGCGGGGCGTCTCTACGAGCAGTACTTC. Protein product: CAISGNLAGRLYEQYF.

The V gene is TRBV7-6, the J gene TRBJ2-2; possible D gene TRBD1, 5 bases. Germline V gene sequence: CDR1 SGHVS, CDR2 FNYEAQ. The CDR3 is 15 residues long. Trimming left V 2 bases short and J 2 bases short, with 9 bases between. CDR3 coding DNA: TGTGCCAGCAGCTTACGGCAGGGTAACACCGGGGAGCTGTTTTTT. This encodes CASSLRQGNTGELFF. Based on the CDR3 plus reference TRBV7-6 and TRBJ2-2, the full variable domain is GAGVSQSPRYKVTKRGQDVALRCDPISGHVSLYWYRQALGQGPEFLTYFNYEAQQDKSGLPNDRFSAERPEGSISTLTIQRTEQRDSAMYRCASSLRQGNTGELFFGEGSRLTVL.

V is TRBV11-2 and J is TRBJ1-2, with D perhaps TRBD1 (6 bases). The ends were cut back, 5 bases at V and 2 bases at J, with 9 bases in the middle. The CDR3 runs 13 residues. Germline V gives CDR1 SGHAT, CDR2 FQNNGV. The CDR3, as DNA: TGTGCCAGCAGCCACGGACAGAACTATGGCTACACCTTC. Translated: CASSHGQNYGYTF.

J is TRBJ2-7 and V is TRBV19; 12 positions match TRBD2. The CDR3 sequence is 15 residues long. Trimming removed 7 bases from V and 4 bases from J; junction bases left unmatched: 8. The germline CDR1 and CDR2 sequences are LNHDA and SQIVND (reference sequence). The CDR3 here is CASTPSGRASYEQYF. The CDR3 nucleotides read TGTGCCAGTACCCCTAGCGGGAGGGCCTCGTACGAGCAGTACTTC.

V is TRBV7-2 and J is TRBJ2-5, with D unclear. There are 14 residues in the CDR3. CDR1 SGHTA and CDR2 FQGNSA come from the germline V gene. V was pared by 1 base and J by 7 bases, with 13 bases between. The CDR3 bases are TGTGCCAGCAGCTTAGGGTCAGGAGCCCGGACCCAGTACTTC. Translated, it gives CASSLGSGARTQYF.

The chain uses TRBV5-6 and TRBJ2-1; 15 bases match TRBD2. The junction had 8 bases not matched to a gene; V was cut back by 4 bases and J by 3 bases. Germline loops: CDR1 SGHDT, CDR2 YYEEEE. The CDR3 sequence is 18 residues long. The CDR3 DNA follows: TGTGCCAGCAGCCCTCCGGGACTAGCGGGGGGACTCTACAATGAGCAGTTCTTC. Protein product: CASSPPGLAGGLYNEQFF.